Each of the 3 T cell receptor beta chains below was sequenced from the same sample in a study of OX40 agonist ivuxolimab in advanced cancers. Profiled with immunoSEQ multiplex PCR; TCRdb holds only in-frame clones, not every one. The top ten clones hold more than 0.8% of a sample with 90,000 to 100,000 clones, 88% of them seen once. The starting material was CD4+ or CD8+ T cells sorted from blood, obtained in a trial of the OX40 agonist ivuxolimab. The source is an adult with an advanced solid tumor such as melanoma, head and neck, liver or kidney cancer.

Written as DNA, the CDR3 is TGTGCCAGCAGCGGGGGAATCACCGGGACTAGCGGCACAGATACGCAGTATTTT. It is translated as CASSGGITGTSGTDTQYF. The chain employs TRBV9 and TRBJ2-3; 10 bases agree with TRBD2. With 3 bases clipped from V and 1 base from J, the junction kept 11 bases outside the gene matches. Germline lookup yields CDR1 SGDLS and CDR2 YYNGEE. The CDR3 loop spans 18 amino acids.

The rearrangement joins TRBV2 to TRBJ2-5; 7 bases align to TRBD1. The V segment lost 8 bases and the J segment 4 bases; nucleotides outside the gene matches: 7. The germline CDR1 and CDR2 sequences are SNHLY and FYNNEI. CDR3 length equals 13 residues. The CDR3 coding sequence is TGTGCCAGCCAGGACAGGAACGGAGAGACCCAGTACTTC. It codes for CASQDRNGETQYF.

The V gene is TRBV7-3, the J gene TRBJ1-3; tentatively, D is TRBD1 (5 bases). V was cut by 1 base and J by 0 bases, with 16 bases left in between. The CDR3 extends over 18 amino acids. Per the germline V gene, CDR1 is SGHTA and CDR2 is FQGTGA. The CDR3 region has the DNA TGTGCCAGCAGCTTAAAGGGCAGGGTCTCCTCCTCTGGAAACACCATATATTTT. It yields the protein CASSLKGRVSSSGNTIYF.